A selection of T cell receptor beta chains follows, all from one sample in a study of T cell changes during pregnancy in multiple sclerosis. Produced via immunoSEQ multiplex PCR; TCRdb's table is partial and in-frame only. The sample carries about 64,000 clones, around nine tenths recorded once. Source: peripheral blood, taken in the second trimester of pregnancy. The receptors originated from a female donor with multiple sclerosis, enrolled in a pregnancy study. The CDR3 runs from the conserved cysteine through the conserved F or W. The order of the fields is J gene, D gene, clone size, V gene, CDR3 DNA, CDR3 protein. The D gene is left open where the match is weak. Rows may omit the clone size; those that give it use once, few, many or a size class.

>TRBJ2-3|TRBD2|NA|TRBV7-2
TGTGCCAGCAGCCCCGGGACTAGCGGGACCAATACGCAGTATTTT
CASSPGTSGTNTQYF
>TRBJ1-1|NA|NA|TRBV7-2
TGTGCCAGCAGCTTAACAGGAACCATGAACACTGAAGCTTTCTTT
CASSLTGTMNTEAFF
>TRBJ1-2|TRBD1|NA|TRBV6-1
TGTGCCAGCAACGTCGACAGGGGCTATGGCTACACCTTC
CASNVDRGYGYTF
>TRBJ1-1|TRBD1|medium-sized|TRBV10-3
TGTGCCATCACCGGGGACAGGGAAACTGAAGCTTTCTTT
CAITGDRETEAFF
>TRBJ1-1|NA|NA|TRBV28
TGTGCCAGCAGACCCACGGGAGCCCAGGACACTGAAGCTTTCTTT
CASRPTGAQDTEAFF
>TRBJ2-1|TRBD2|NA|TRBV6-6
TGTGCCAGCAGTCCCGGGACTAATACCTACAATGAGCAGTTCTTC
CASSPGTNTYNEQFF
>TRBJ2-3|TRBD2|NA|TRBV4-1
TGCGCCAGCAGCCCGGGACTAGCGGGATTCACAGATACGCAGTATTTT
CASSPGLAGFTDTQYF
>TRBJ2-7|NA|NA|TRBV27
TGTGCCAGCAGGCGACAGGTAGACTCCTACGAGCAGTACTTC
CASRRQVDSYEQYF
>TRBJ1-2|NA|NA|TRBV6-1
TGTGCCAGCAGTGACGGTCAGACATCAAGGGGCTACACCTTC
CASSDGQTSRGYTF
>TRBJ2-7|TRBD2|once|TRBV6-5
TGTGCCAGCAGTTTCCAAGGGACTAGCGGCTCCTACGAGCAGTACTTC
CASSFQGTSGSYEQYF
>TRBJ2-1|NA|NA|TRBV29-1
TGCAGCGCCTTTAGACTAGTAAGCAATGAGCAGTTCTTC
CSAFRLVSNEQFF
>TRBJ1-1|TRBD1|NA|TRBV5-1
TGCGCCAGCAGCCAGGGGACAGGGAGGACTGAAGCTTTCTTT
CASSQGTGRTEAFF
>TRBJ2-7|TRBD1|NA|TRBV5-6
TGTGCCAGCAGCCCCGACAGGGGATCGGGACTGTGGTACGAGCAGTACTTC
CASSPDRGSGLWYEQYF
>TRBJ2-1|TRBD2|NA|TRBV13
TGTGCCAGCAGCGCCGGGACTAGCGGTTTCTATGAGCAGTTCTTC
CASSAGTSGFYEQFF
>TRBJ2-3|NA|once|TRBV6-6
TGTGCCAGCAGTCCCTCGTCTGATACGCAGTATTTT
CASSPSSDTQYF
>TRBJ1-2|TRBD1|NA|TRBV7-9
TGTGCCAGCAGCTCCGGGACAGGAGCCTATGGCTACACCTTC
CASSSGTGAYGYTF
>TRBJ1-1|NA|few|TRBV18
TGTGCCAGCTCAGCCCAGACAGGCTACATGAACACTGAAGCTTTCTTT
CASSAQTGYMNTEAFF
>TRBJ1-1|TRBD1|NA|TRBV5-4
TGTGCCAGCAGCTTGGTGCCGGGACAGGGTCCGCCGAACACTGAAGCTTTCTTT
CASSLVPGQGPPNTEAFF
>TRBJ2-5|TRBD2|NA|TRBV30
TGTGCCTGGAGTGAGAAGCGGGGGGAGACCCAGTACTTC
CAWSEKRGETQYF
>TRBJ2-3|TRBD2|NA|TRBV7-9
TGTGCCAGCAGCTTTCTAGCGGGGAACACAGATACGCAGTATTTT
CASSFLAGNTDTQYF
>TRBJ2-1|TRBD2|NA|TRBV28
TGTGCCAGCAGTCTGGGGGGGTTGGGCAATGAGCAGTTCTTC
CASSLGGLGNEQFF